This T cell receptor (beta chain) was captured by sequencing in a study of shared clonotypes between healthy human individuals. The sample holds one count of this clone. Its antigen is currently unknown. Whole-study results and caveats: What naive subsets generally showed was a larger estimated richness than memory subsets showed. Lower generation probabilities were found for non-shared clonotypes than for those shared by all four donors. Researchers sampled blood only, noting tissue repertoires likely differ.

The assay was run at deep level. The assay was immunoSEQ multiplex PCR, and TCRdb's table has in-frame clones only and misses some. The data show 2 million to 2.5 million clones, with less than 95% seen just once and 0.37% held by the top ten. Germline V lookup: CDR1 SNHLY, CDR2 FYNNEI. The CDR3 is 17 amino acids. The ends were cut back, 5 bases at V and 6 bases at J, with 23 bases in the middle. The TCR originated in a man younger than 35 in good health. Some clones in this sample may be carry-over from other donors' samples. The chain has TRBV2 and TRBJ1-5; D not resolved. Sequenced input: naive CD4+ T cells from PBMCs. Specified subset: CD45RA+ positively selected. CDR3 nucleotide sequence: TGTGCCAGCAGTCTCCAACGAAATATGAGGGAAGGTCAGCCCCAGCATTTT. It specifies CASSLQRNMREGQPQHF.